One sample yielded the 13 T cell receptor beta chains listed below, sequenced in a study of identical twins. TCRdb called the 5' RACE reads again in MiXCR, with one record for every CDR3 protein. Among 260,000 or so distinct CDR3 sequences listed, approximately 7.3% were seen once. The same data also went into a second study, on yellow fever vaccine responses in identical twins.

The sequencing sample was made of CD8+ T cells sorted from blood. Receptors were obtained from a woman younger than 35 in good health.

The DNA of the CDR3 is TGTGCCAGCAGCAAAGAAAGGGGCGGCCAGACCTACGAGCAGTACGTC. This translates into CASSKERGGQTYEQYV. This rearrangement joins TRBV21-1 to TRBJ2-7; no DNA check was done on the table's D call, TRBD1. TRBV21-1 is given as a pseudogene. CDR3 length: 16 amino acids.

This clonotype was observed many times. CDR3 amino acids: CASSYGSSGGNQETQYF. The CDR3 DNA reads as TGTGCCAGCAGTTACGGGTCTAGCGGGGGTAACCAAGAGACCCAGTACTTC. The chain uses TRBV6-5 and TRBJ2-5; TRBD2 matches 10 bases. The V gene end was trimmed by 2 bases and the J gene end by 0 bases; junction bases not matched to a gene: 6. Looked up from germline, CDR1 is MNHEY and CDR2 is SVGAGI. This CDR3 spans 17 amino acids.

In DNA, the CDR3 is TGTGCCAGCAGTCCCGGAGCGGACAGCTCCTACAATGAGCAGTTCTTC. Protein: CASSPGADSSYNEQFF. This chain uses TRBV2 with TRBJ2-1; TRBD1 might be the D (6 bases). With 5 bases removed from V and 0 bases from J, the gap between germline ends came to 14 bases. Germline CDR1 and CDR2: SNHLY and FYNNEI. The CDR3 contains 16 residues.

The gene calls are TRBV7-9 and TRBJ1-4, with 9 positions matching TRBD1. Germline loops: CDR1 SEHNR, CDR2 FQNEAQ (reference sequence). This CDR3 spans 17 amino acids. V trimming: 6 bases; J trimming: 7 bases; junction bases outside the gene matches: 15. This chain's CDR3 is CASRAGQGFPDGEKLFF. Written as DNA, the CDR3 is TGTGCCAGCAGAGCGGGACAGGGATTCCCTGACGGTGAAAAACTGTTTTTT.

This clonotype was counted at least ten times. The DNA of the CDR3 is TGCAGCGTTGGGGGTTCCACTGAAGCTTTCTTT. This translates into CSVGGSTEAFF. This sequence joins TRBV29-1 and TRBJ1-1; D remains ambiguous. CDR1 SQVTM and CDR2 ANQGSEA come from the germline V gene. The CDR3 runs 11 residues. V gave up 4 bases and J gave up 4 bases, with 7 bases separating them.

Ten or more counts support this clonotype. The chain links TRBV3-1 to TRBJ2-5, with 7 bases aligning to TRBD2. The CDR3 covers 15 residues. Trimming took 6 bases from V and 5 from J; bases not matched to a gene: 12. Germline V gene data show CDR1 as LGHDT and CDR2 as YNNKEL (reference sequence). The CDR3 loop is CASSPKRDGWETQYF. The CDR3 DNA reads TGTGCCAGCAGTCCTAAGCGGGACGGTTGGGAGACCCAGTACTTC.

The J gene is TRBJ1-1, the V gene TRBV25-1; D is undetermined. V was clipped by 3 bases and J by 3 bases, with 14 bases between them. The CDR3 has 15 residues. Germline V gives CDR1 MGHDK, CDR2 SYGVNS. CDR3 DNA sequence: TGTGCCAGCAGTGATCTCATGGGCGGGGACACTGAAGCTTTCTTT. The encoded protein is CASSDLMGGDTEAFF.

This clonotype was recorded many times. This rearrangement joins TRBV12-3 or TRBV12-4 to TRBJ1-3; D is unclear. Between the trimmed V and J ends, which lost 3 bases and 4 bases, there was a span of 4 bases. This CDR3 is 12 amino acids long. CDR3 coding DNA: TGTGCCAGCAGTTTGACAGGAAACACCATATATTTT. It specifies CASSLTGNTIYF.

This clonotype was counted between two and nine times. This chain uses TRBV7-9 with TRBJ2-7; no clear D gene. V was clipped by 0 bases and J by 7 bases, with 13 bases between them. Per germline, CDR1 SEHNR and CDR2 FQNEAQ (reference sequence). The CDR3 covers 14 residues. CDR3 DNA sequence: TGTGCCAGCAGCTTAGCTCGTGCACCGGTGGAGCAGTACTTC. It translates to CASSLARAPVEQYF.

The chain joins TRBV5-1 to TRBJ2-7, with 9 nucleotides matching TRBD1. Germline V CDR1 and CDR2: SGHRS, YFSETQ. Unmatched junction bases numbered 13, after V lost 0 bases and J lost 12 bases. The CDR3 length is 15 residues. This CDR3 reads CASSLGYGTGSLRYV. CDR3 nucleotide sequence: TGCGCCAGCAGCTTGGGCTATGGGACAGGGAGCTTGCGGTACGTC.

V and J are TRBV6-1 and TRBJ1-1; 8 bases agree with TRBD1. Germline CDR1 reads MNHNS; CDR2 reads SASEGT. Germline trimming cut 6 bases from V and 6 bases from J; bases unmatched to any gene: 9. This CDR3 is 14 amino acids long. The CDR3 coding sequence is TGTGCCAGCAGCCCCGACAGGGGACAGTCTGAAGCTTTCTTT. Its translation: CASSPDRGQSEAFF.

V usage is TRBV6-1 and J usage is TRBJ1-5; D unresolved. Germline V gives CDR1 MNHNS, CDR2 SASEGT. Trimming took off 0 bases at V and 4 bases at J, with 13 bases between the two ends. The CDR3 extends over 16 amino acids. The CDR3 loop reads CASSEALWGTNQPQHF. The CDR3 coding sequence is TGTGCCAGCAGTGAAGCCCTATGGGGTACTAATCAGCCCCAGCATTTT.

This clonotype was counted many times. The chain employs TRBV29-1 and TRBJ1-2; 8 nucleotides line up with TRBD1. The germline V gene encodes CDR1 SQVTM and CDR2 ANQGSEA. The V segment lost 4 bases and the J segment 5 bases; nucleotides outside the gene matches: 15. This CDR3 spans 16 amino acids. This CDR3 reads CSVVGGQGKNWYGYTF. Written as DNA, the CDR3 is TGCAGCGTTGTTGGCGGACAGGGCAAGAATTGGTATGGCTACACCTTC.